Included here is one T cell receptor (beta chain) sequence, with context. This sample stems from a study of blood T cell repertoires in COVID-19. As processed by the authors: Amplification from reference gene primers served as the basis for estimated nucleated cell counts. Repertoires were generated with immunoSEQ multiplex PCR, while TCRdb's copy carries only in-frame clones and drops some. V and J calls and clone size follow that table, whereas D and trimming were derived from the DNA. The data show over 120,000 clones, roughly 88% seen once. V was clipped by 0 bases and J by 5 bases, with 14 bases between them. The CDR3 has 15 amino acids. Germline V gene sequence: CDR1 SGHDT, CDR2 YYEEEE.

Sequencing input: peripheral blood. The chain combines TRBV5-6 with TRBJ1-1, with D possibly being TRBD1 (6 bases). The sequence was obtained from a woman between 45 and 65 years old with acute or convalescent COVID-19. The CDR3 loop reads CASSLVRAQGTEAFF. In nucleotides, the CDR3 is TGTGCCAGCAGCTTGGTGCGGGCCCAGGGGACTGAAGCTTTCTTT.